This T cell receptor (beta chain) was profiled in a study of blood T cell repertoires in COVID-19. As for the study in general: Acute-phase and convalescent COVID-19 samples originated in the United States, Italy and Spain. T cells, B-cell-depleted T cells, or PBMCs supplied cDNA or gDNA.

From germline, CDR1 is SGDLS and CDR2 YYNGEE. The CDR3 is 15 amino acids. Germline trimming cut 2 bases from V and 3 bases from J; bases unmatched to any gene: 8. Authors' methods: Researchers report that nucleated cell counts were estimated from reference gene primer amplification. Clones were read by immunoSEQ multiplex PCR, and TCRdb kept only the in-frame ones, dropping some. V, J and clone size are taken as reported in that table, and D and trimming were inferred from the DNA itself. The sample consists of about 190,000 clones, about 88% of them appearing once. Sequenced sample: peripheral blood. This sequence was found in a man younger than 40 with acute or convalescent COVID-19. The chain has TRBV9 and TRBJ2-7; 7 bases are a match to TRBD1. The CDR3 is CASSVSTGTVYEQYF. DNA of the CDR3: TGTGCCAGCAGCGTCTCGACAGGGACAGTCTACGAGCAGTACTTC.